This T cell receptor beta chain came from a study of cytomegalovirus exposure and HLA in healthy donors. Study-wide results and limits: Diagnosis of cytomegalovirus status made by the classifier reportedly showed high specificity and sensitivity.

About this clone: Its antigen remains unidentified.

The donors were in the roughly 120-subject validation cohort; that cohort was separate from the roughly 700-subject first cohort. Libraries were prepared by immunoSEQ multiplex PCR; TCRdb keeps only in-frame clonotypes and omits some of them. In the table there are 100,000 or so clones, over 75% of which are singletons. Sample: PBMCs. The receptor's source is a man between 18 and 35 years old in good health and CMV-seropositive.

DNA for the CDR3: TGCGCCAGCAGCCTATCGACTCTATCCGGAGGTGGCTACACCTTC. Translation gives CASSLSTLSGGGYTF. This sequence joins TRBV4-3 and TRBJ1-2, with D unresolved. CDR1 and CDR2 from the germline V gene are LGHNA and YSLEER. The CDR3 has 15 amino acids. Trimming took 4 bases from V and 7 from J, leaving 19 bases between them.